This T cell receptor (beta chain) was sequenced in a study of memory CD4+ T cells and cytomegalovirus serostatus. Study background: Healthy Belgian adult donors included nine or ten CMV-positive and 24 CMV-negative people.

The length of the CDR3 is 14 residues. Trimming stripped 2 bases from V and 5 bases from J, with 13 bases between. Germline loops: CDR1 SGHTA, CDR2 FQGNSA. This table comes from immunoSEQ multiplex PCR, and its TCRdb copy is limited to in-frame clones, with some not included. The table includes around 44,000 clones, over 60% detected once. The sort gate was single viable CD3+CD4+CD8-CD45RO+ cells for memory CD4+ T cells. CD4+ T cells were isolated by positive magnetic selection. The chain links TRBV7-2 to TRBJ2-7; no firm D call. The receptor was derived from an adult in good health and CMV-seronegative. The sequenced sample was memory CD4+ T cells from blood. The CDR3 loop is CASSLRSSLDEQYF. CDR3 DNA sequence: TGTGCCAGCAGCTTACGTTCCAGTCTCGACGAGCAGTACTTC.